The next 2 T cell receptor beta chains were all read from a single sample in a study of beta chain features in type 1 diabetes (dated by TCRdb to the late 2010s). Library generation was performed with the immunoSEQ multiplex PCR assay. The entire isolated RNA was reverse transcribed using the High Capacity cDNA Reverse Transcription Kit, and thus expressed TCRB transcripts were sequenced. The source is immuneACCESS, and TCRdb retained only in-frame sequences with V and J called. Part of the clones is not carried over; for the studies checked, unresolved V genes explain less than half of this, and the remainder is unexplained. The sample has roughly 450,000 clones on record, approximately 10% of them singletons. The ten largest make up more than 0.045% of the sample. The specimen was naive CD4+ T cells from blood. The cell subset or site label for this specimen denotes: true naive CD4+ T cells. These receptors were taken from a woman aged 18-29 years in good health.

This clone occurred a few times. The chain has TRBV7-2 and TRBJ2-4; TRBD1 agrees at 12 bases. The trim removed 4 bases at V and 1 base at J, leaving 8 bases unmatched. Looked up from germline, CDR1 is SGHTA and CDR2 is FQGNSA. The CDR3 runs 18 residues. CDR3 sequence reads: CASSSRDRGQVAKNIQYF. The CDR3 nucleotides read TGTGCCAGCAGCTCCCGGGACAGGGGGCAGGTGGCCAAAAACATTCAGTACTTC.

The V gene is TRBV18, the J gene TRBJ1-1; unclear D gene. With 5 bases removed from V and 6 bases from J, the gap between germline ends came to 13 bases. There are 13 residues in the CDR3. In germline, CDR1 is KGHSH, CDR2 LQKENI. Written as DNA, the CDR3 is TGTGCCAGCTCAGGATCGAGCGGGGCTGAAGCTTTCTTT. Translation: CASSGSSGAEAFF.